The 25 T cell receptor beta chains in this list originate from one sample, sequenced in a study of neurological immune-mediated disorders. MiXCR, run by TCRdb on the 5' RACE reads, gives a single entry per CDR3 protein. This repertoire shows some 78,000 distinct CDR3 sequences, just over 5% found once; its top ten account for 2% to 2.5%. The specimen sequenced was PBMCs. All receptors come from a young woman with multiple sclerosis.

V is TRBV15 and J is TRBJ2-1; 12 bases line up with TRBD2. Trimming removed 3 bases from V and 8 bases from J; junction bases left unmatched: 11. The CDR3 sequence is 17 residues long. Per germline, CDR1 LNHNV and CDR2 YYDKDF (reference sequence). Here the CDR3 reads CATSSLSSGRAGDEQFF. CDR3 DNA: TGTGCCACCAGCAGTTTATCTAGCGGGAGGGCCGGAGATGAGCAGTTCTTC.

This clonotype was seen ten or more times. J is TRBJ2-5 and V is TRBV3-1, with unresolved D. CDR3 length equals 16 residues. The V gene's germline CDR1 is LGHDT and CDR2 YNNKEL (reference sequence). Trimming took 1 base from V and 5 from J, leaving 17 bases between them. Here the CDR3 DNA reads TGTGCCAGCAGCCAAGTCTACAGTCGAAGTGGGGAGACCCAGTACTTC. This codes for CASSQVYSRSGETQYF.

This clonotype has at least ten counts. The chain joins TRBV20-1 to TRBJ2-1, with a tentative D call TRBD1 (5 bases). Germline V gives CDR1 DFQATT, CDR2 SNEGSKA (reference sequence). The CDR3 length is 13 residues. Trimming stripped 7 bases from V and 2 bases from J, with 12 bases between. CDR3 sequence reads: CSGGGTTYNEQFF. As DNA, the CDR3 is TGCAGTGGGGGCGGAACGACCTACAATGAGCAGTTCTTC.

As to this clonotype: This could be a read error, since a much larger clone is one nucleotide away. The chain combines TRBV12-3 or TRBV12-4 with TRBJ1-5; D is possibly TRBD1 (6 bases). The CDR3 is 15 residues long. This CDR3 reads CSSSLAQGRDQPQHF. DNA of the CDR3: TGTTCCAGCAGTTTGGCACAGGGCCGAGATCAGCCCCAGCATTTT.

This clonotype has a count of ten or more. This chain connects TRBV20-1 to TRBJ2-1; D remains unclear. The germline V and J ends were trimmed by 5 bases and 6 bases, with 14 bases remaining between them. Germline CDR1 is DFQATT and CDR2 is SNEGSKA (reference sequence). CDR3 size: 13 residues. For the CDR3, the DNA is TGCAGTGCTCGGCGGCCTCAACGCAATGAGCAGTTCTTC. Residues: CSARRPQRNEQFF.

This clonotype showed up many times. The rearrangement uses TRBV20-1 and TRBJ2-5; 13 nucleotides match TRBD2. After removal of 4 bases from V and 3 bases from J, the junction contained 11 bases not matched to a gene. The germline V gene encodes CDR1 DFQATT and CDR2 SNEGSKA (reference sequence). The CDR3 contains 17 residues. DNA of the CDR3: TGCAGTGCTACCCCGGGACTAGCGGGACTCCTAGAAGAGACCCAGTACTTC. Residues: CSATPGLAGLLEETQYF.

Turning to this clonotype: One base away lies a much larger clone, so this may be a sequencing read error. The J gene is TRBJ1-2, the V gene TRBV28, with D perhaps TRBD1 (5 bases). The germline CDR1 and CDR2 sequences are MDHEN and SYDVKM. The CDR3 spans 12 residues. Between the trimmed V and J ends, which lost 7 bases and 6 bases, there was a span of 12 bases. The DNA of the CDR3 is TGTGCCAGCACCATGGGGGGTAATGGCTACACCTTC. Protein product: CASTMGGNGYTF.

This clonotype showed up many times. The chain employs TRBV29-1 and TRBJ2-1, with D uncertain. The CDR3 has 13 residues. The germline gives CDR1 SQVTM, CDR2 ANQGSEA. V shed 0 bases and J shed 8 bases, with 11 bases lying between them. CDR3 loop: CSVEDVKFDEQFF. In DNA, the CDR3 is TGCAGCGTTGAAGATGTCAAGTTCGATGAGCAGTTCTTC.

To note about this clonotype: A junction boundary mismatches the germline segment, possibly from a read error. This sequence joins TRBV10-3 and TRBJ1-5; D not resolved. Germline-derived CDR1 and CDR2 are ENHRY and SYGVKD. The CDR3 sequence is 13 residues long. The CDR3 DNA sequence: TGTGCCATCAGTGAATCTAATGTTAAGACCCAGAATTTT. Residues: CAISESNVKTQNF.

This clonotype appeared many times. The CDR3 region is CASSLFEGVNTEAFF. The DNA of the CDR3 is TGCGCCAGCAGCTTGTTTGAGGGAGTGAACACTGAAGCTTTCTTT. V and J are TRBV5-1 and TRBJ1-1; D is unclear. There are 15 residues in the CDR3. CDR1 SGHRS and CDR2 YFSETQ come from the germline V gene. Trimming left V 1 base short and J 0 bases short, with 10 bases between.

There are many counts of this clonotype. This chain connects TRBV10-3 to TRBJ2-3, with TRBD2 identical over 9 bases. Germline-derived CDR1 and CDR2 are ENHRY and SYGVKD. This CDR3 spans 16 amino acids. V dropped 3 bases and J dropped 1; count of bases not matched to a gene: 5. The CDR3 spells CAISEGAGGGTDTQYF. CDR3 sequence (DNA): TGTGCCATCAGTGAAGGAGCGGGGGGTGGCACAGATACGCAGTATTTT.

This clonotype was seen at least ten times. The chain carries TRBV5-1 and TRBJ2-1, with 9 bases lining up with TRBD2. CDR1 and CDR2 (germline): SGHRS, YFSETQ. The CDR3 contains 15 residues. The trim removed 4 bases at V and 6 bases at J, leaving 8 bases unmatched. The CDR3 DNA sequence: TGCGCCAGCAGCCCCGGGACTAGCTACATCAATGAGCAGTTCTTC. It specifies CASSPGTSYINEQFF.

This clonotype was found many times. The chain joins TRBV5-1 to TRBJ2-4; TRBD2 matches at 10 bases. CDR1 and CDR2 from the germline V gene are SGHRS and YFSETQ. With 3 bases clipped from V and 7 bases from J, the junction kept 4 bases outside the gene matches. The CDR3 contains 14 residues. CDR3 sequence: CASSSSGGANIQYF. The CDR3 nucleotides read TGCGCCAGCAGCTCCAGCGGGGGGGCGAACATTCAGTACTTC.

The chain has TRBV7-8 and TRBJ2-7; D possibly corresponds to TRBD1 (6 bases). Germline-derived CDR1 and CDR2 are SGHVS and FQNEAQ. The germline V and J ends were trimmed by 5 bases and 3 bases, with 17 bases remaining between them. This CDR3 has 15 amino acids. CDR3 loop: CASSQHQGPSYEQYF. The CDR3 DNA reads TGTGCCAGCAGCCAACACCAGGGGCCGAGCTACGAGCAGTACTTC.

This clonotype was recorded at least ten times. The chain combines TRBV5-1 with TRBJ1-1; D is perhaps TRBD1 (6 bases). This CDR3 is 13 amino acids long. CDR1 is SGHRS and CDR2 is YFSETQ in the germline V gene. V gave up 3 bases and J gave up 1 base, with 7 bases separating them. This CDR3 reads CASSWTANTEAFF. The CDR3 nucleotides read TGCGCCAGCAGCTGGACAGCGAACACTGAAGCTTTCTTT.

There are many counts of this clonotype. The chain carries TRBV10-3 and TRBJ2-6; D may be TRBD1 (6 bases). Germline V gene lookup returns CDR1 ENHRY and CDR2 SYGVKD. The ends were cut back, 2 bases at V and 0 bases at J, with 8 bases in the middle. The CDR3 spans 16 residues. The CDR3 DNA is TGTGCCATCAGTGAGGACAGGAGCTCTGGGGCCAACGTCCTGACTTTC. This gives the protein CAISEDRSSGANVLTF.

This clonotype was picked up many times. V usage is TRBV11-2 and J usage is TRBJ2-1; D remains unclear. There are 11 residues in the CDR3. Per germline, CDR1 SGHAT and CDR2 FQNNGV. The ends were cut back, 2 bases at V and 8 bases at J, with 4 bases in the middle. CDR3 region: CASSLLDEQFF. The CDR3 nucleotides are TGTGCCAGCAGCTTACTTGATGAGCAGTTCTTC.

This chain joins TRBV7-8 and TRBJ2-7, with D unclear. The CDR3 length is 13 residues. Germline V gives CDR1 SGHVS, CDR2 FQNEAQ. Trimming pared 1 base from V and 3 bases from J, leaving 7 bases between. CDR3 amino acids: CASSLVAVYEQYF. The DNA for the CDR3 is TGTGCCAGCAGCTTAGTCGCGGTCTACGAGCAGTACTTC.

In this sample, this clonotype turned up many times. V is TRBV7-2 and J is TRBJ1-2, with 7 bases lining up with TRBD1. This CDR3 has 14 residues. Germline V gene sequence: CDR1 SGHTA, CDR2 FQGNSA. V lost 5 bases, J lost 2 bases, and 5 bases stayed unmatched. CDR3 nucleotides: TGTGCCAGCAGCACCTTGACAGGGAACTATGGCTACACCTTC. Protein: CASSTLTGNYGYTF.

In this sample, this clonotype turned up many times. V is TRBV20-1 and J is TRBJ2-2, with a tentative D call TRBD1 (5 bases). The CDR3 has 13 residues. Trimming shortened V by 2 bases and J by 6 bases, and 10 bases separated the two germline ends. Germline lookup yields CDR1 DFQATT and CDR2 SNEGSKA (reference sequence). The CDR3 protein is CSARRDSPGELFF. The CDR3 nucleotides read TGCAGTGCTAGACGCGACAGTCCCGGGGAGCTGTTTTTT.

This clonotype was counted many times. The chain links TRBV20-1 to TRBJ2-3; TRBD2 matches at 9 bases. Per the germline V gene, CDR1 is DFQATT and CDR2 is SNEGSKA (reference sequence). The V and J ends lost 3 bases and 1 base, in that order; junction bases with no gene match: 5. The CDR3 length is 15 residues. The CDR3 DNA reads TGCAGTGCTAGTTACAGCGGGGGGCGCACAGATACGCAGTATTTT. Protein product: CSASYSGGRTDTQYF.

The rearrangement joins TRBV20-1 to TRBJ1-2; a possible D gene is TRBD1 (5 bases). With 1 base removed from V and 3 bases from J, the gap between germline ends came to 9 bases. Germline V gives CDR1 DFQATT, CDR2 SNEGSKA (reference sequence). The CDR3 consists of 13 residues. CDR3 DNA: TGCAGTGCTAGAGTGGGCAGGGACTATGGCTACACCTTC. Amino acid sequence: CSARVGRDYGYTF.

This clonotype was picked up one time. The chain couples TRBV20-1 to TRBJ1-6; D uncertain. The V and J ends lost 0 bases and 3 bases respectively, with 6 bases between them. Looked up from germline, CDR1 is DFQATT and CDR2 is SNEGSKA (reference sequence). This CDR3 comprises 14 residues. The CDR3 region is CSARESYYNSPLHF. The CDR3, as DNA: TGCAGTGCTAGAGAGTCCTACTATAATTCACCCCTCCACTTT.

Points on this clonotype: This could be a read error, since a much larger clone is one nucleotide away. This chain uses TRBV20-1 with TRBJ2-7; D is perhaps TRBD1 (6 bases). Germline values: CDR1 DFQATT, CDR2 SNEGSKA (reference sequence). Trimming took 3 bases from V and 1 from J, leaving 13 bases between them. This CDR3 has 14 amino acids. In DNA, the CDR3 is TGCAGTGCTAGGGGACATTCCGTTTCCTACGAGCAGTACTTC. Translating gives CSARGHSVSYEQYF.

There are a few counts of this clonotype. CDR3 bases: TGCGCCAGCACAGGCCATAACAGGGTTCCGACGGAGGCGCAGTATTTT. This translates into CASTGHNRVPTEAQYF. The genes are TRBV5-1 and TRBJ2-3; maybe TRBD1 (6 bases). The CDR3 totals 16 residues. CDR1 and CDR2 (germline): SGHRS, YFSETQ. Trimming left V 6 bases short and J 10 bases short, with 27 bases between.